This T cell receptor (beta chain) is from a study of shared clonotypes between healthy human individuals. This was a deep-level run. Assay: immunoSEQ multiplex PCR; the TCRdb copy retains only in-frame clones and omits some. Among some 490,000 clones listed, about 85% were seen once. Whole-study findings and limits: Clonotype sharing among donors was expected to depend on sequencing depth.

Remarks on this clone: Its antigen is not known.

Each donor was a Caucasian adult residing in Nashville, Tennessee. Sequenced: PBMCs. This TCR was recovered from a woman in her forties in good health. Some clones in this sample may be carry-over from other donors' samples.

The CDR3 sequence: CAWSDVENRVNYGYTF. DNA for the CDR3: TGTGCCTGGAGCGACGTAGAAAACAGGGTGAACTATGGCTACACCTTC. The chain links TRBV30 to TRBJ1-2, with D possibly matching TRBD1 (6 bases). Per the germline V gene, CDR1 is GTSNPN and CDR2 is SVGIG (reference sequence). V was clipped by 3 bases and J by 2 bases, with 19 bases between them. The CDR3 has 16 residues. Complete variable domain (other parts from reference TRBV30 and TRBJ1-2): SQTIHQWPATLVQPVGSPLSLECTVEGTSNPNLYWYRQAAGRGLQLLFYSVGIGQISSEVPQNLSASRPQDRQFILSSKKLLLSDSGFYLCAWSDVENRVNYGYTFGSGTRLTVV.